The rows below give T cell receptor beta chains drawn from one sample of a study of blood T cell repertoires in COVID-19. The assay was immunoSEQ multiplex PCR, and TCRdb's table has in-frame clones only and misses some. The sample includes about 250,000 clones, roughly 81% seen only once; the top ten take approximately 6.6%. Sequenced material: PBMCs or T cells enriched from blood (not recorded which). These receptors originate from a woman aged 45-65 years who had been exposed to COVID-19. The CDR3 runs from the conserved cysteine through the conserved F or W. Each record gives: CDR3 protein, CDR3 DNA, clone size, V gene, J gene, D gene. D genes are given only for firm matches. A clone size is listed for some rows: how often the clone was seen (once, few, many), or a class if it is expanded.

CASSRRGTRDYEQYF	TGTGCCAGCAGCAGAAGAGGGACAAGAGACTACGAGCAGTACTTC	.	TRBV21-1	TRBJ2-7	.
CASSPEGLNYGYTF	TGTGCCAGCTCGCCCGAGGGTCTTAACTATGGCTACACCTTC	.	TRBV18	TRBJ1-2	.
CASSLRGFGYTF	TGTGCCAGCAGCTTAAGAGGGTTTGGCTACACCTTC	.	TRBV7-2	TRBJ1-2	.
CAISDIFSGNTIYF	TGTGCCATCAGTGACATTTTCTCTGGAAACACCATATATTTT	.	TRBV10-3	TRBJ1-3	.
CASSKLLQEMGGYTF	TGTGCCAGTAGCAAGTTGCTACAGGAAATGGGTGGCTACACCTTC	.	TRBV19	TRBJ1-2	.
CASRGTAGNTIYF	TGTGCCAGCAGGGGGACAGCAGGAAACACCATATATTTT	few	TRBV28	TRBJ1-3	TRBD1
CASSALAGETQYF	TGTGCCAGCTCTGCTCTAGCGGGAGAGACCCAGTACTTC	.	TRBV18	TRBJ2-5	TRBD2
CASSPTKDSRASSYGYTF	TGTGCCAGCAGCCCTACGAAGGACTCCCGGGCAAGTAGCTATGGCTACACCTTC	.	TRBV3-1/TRBV3-2	TRBJ1-2	.
CASSLNGRIAGNTIYF	TGTGCCAGCAGCCTAAATGGCAGGATAGCTGGAAACACCATATATTTT	.	TRBV28	TRBJ1-3	.
CASSLNRGPGNTIYF	TGTGCCAGCAGTTTAAACAGGGGGCCAGGAAACACCATATATTTT	.	TRBV27	TRBJ1-3	TRBD1
CASSLGVNNAVPGRNTEAFF	TGCGCCAGCAGCTTAGGGGTAAACAACGCGGTTCCAGGCAGGAACACTGAAGCTTTCTTT	.	TRBV5-1	TRBJ1-1	.
CASSVAPAWNEQFF	TGTGCCAGCAGCGTAGCCCCAGCGTGGAATGAGCAGTTCTTC	.	TRBV9	TRBJ2-1	.
CASSKDSNYGYTF	TGCGCCAGCAGCAAGGACAGTAACTATGGCTACACCTTC	.	TRBV4-3	TRBJ1-2	.
CASSLGSGTGNTEAFF	TGTGCCAGCAGCTTAGGATCAGGGACAGGGAACACTGAAGCTTTCTTT	.	TRBV11-3	TRBJ1-1	TRBD1
CASKRDKGTEKLFF	TGTGCCAGCAAGAGGGACAAGGGCACTGAAAAACTGTTTTTT	.	TRBV2	TRBJ1-4	.
CASSQAGGMTQYF	TGTGCCAGCAGCCAAGCGGGGGGGATGACCCAGTACTTC	.	TRBV7-9	TRBJ2-5	TRBD2
CASSPTLLTGISGNTIYF	TGTGCCAGTAGTCCTACCCTGCTGACAGGAATCTCTGGAAACACCATATATTTT	few	TRBV19	TRBJ1-3	.
CASRGAERGYTF	TGTGCCAGTAGAGGTGCCGAGAGGGGCTACACCTTC	.	TRBV19	TRBJ1-2	.
CASSVEGSAYNEQFF	TGTGCCAGCAGCGTAGAGGGGTCAGCCTACAATGAGCAGTTCTTC	few	TRBV9	TRBJ2-1	.
CASFDYRGGGDTQYF	TGTGCCAGCTTCGATTACCGGGGGGGAGGAGATACGCAGTATTTT	.	TRBV5-4	TRBJ2-3	TRBD2
CASSSQAGTSYSGNTIYF	TGTGCCAGCAGCTCCCAAGCCGGGACTTCCTACTCTGGAAACACCATATATTTT	once	TRBV7-2	TRBJ1-3	.
CASSSTQGNSPLHF	TGTGCCAGCAGCAGTACCCAGGGGAATTCACCCCTCCACTTT	.	TRBV9	TRBJ1-6	.
CASSGGGWGTQYF	TGTGCCAGCAGTGGCGGGGGGTGGGGTACGCAGTATTTT	few	TRBV2	TRBJ2-3	TRBD2
CSVQGPGSGNTIYF	TGCAGCGTACAGGGCCCGGGGAGTGGAAACACCATATATTTT	.	TRBV29-1	TRBJ1-3	.
CASSSTDRDNEQFF	TGTGCCAGCAGCTCTACGGACAGAGACAATGAGCAGTTCTTC	.	TRBV7-7	TRBJ2-1	.
CASSQAPTSGGATDTQYF	TGCGCCAGCAGCCAAGCCCCGACTAGCGGGGGTGCCACAGATACGCAGTATTTT	.	TRBV4-3	TRBJ2-3	TRBD2